Listed below are T cell receptor beta chains from one sample, sequenced in a study of OX40 agonist ivuxolimab in advanced cancers. Data came from immunoSEQ multiplex PCR; TCRdb stores just in-frame clones and leaves some out. Of about 53,000 clones listed, over 75% are singletons. Sequenced material: CD4+ or CD8+ T cells sorted from blood, taken in a trial of the OX40 agonist ivuxolimab. The origin of the receptors is an adult with an advanced solid tumor such as melanoma, head and neck, liver or kidney cancer. Each CDR3 is given with its conserved first and last residue. The D gene is left open where the match is weak. A clone size is listed for some rows: how often the clone was seen (once, few, many), or a class if it is expanded.

V	J	size	D	DNA	CDR3
TRBV4-1	TRBJ1-2	-	TRBD1	TGCGCCAGCAGCCCGAGGGACAGCTCCAGGGATGGCTACACCTTC	CASSPRDSSRDGYTF
TRBV7-3	TRBJ2-7	-	-	TGTGCCAGCAGCTTAACAAGGGGATACGAGCAGTACTTC	CASSLTRGYEQYF
TRBV6-5	TRBJ1-5	-	-	TGTGCCAGCAGTTACGGGGGCCAGGAAAGTCAGCCCCAGCATTTT	CASSYGGQESQPQHF
TRBV5-4	TRBJ2-2	-	TRBD1	TGTGCCAGCAGTCCCCGCAGGGGGCCGAACACCGGGGAGCTGTTTTTT	CASSPRRGPNTGELFF
TRBV28	TRBJ1-2	few	TRBD1	TGTGCCAGCGGACAGGACTATGGCTACACCTTC	CASGQDYGYTF
TRBV11-2	TRBJ2-4	-	-	TGTGCCAGCAGCTTAGACGGGGGCACAGCCAAAAACATTCAGTACTTC	CASSLDGGTAKNIQYF
TRBV5-4	TRBJ1-2	-	TRBD1	TGTGCCAGCAGGACACAGGGGGGATCAGGCTACACCTTC	CASRTQGGSGYTF
TRBV27	TRBJ2-7	-	-	TGTGCCAGCAGTTTAAGTCAGGTCGGGGGACAGCTCAGCTCCTACGAGCAGTACTTC	CASSLSQVGGQLSSYEQYF
TRBV19	TRBJ2-5	-	TRBD1	TGTGCCAGTAGCAGTTCCGGGACAGTTCAAGAGACCCAGTACTTC	CASSSSGTVQETQYF
TRBV27	TRBJ1-1	few	-	TGTGCCAGCAGTCCGAGAGGGACTGAAGCTTTCTTT	CASSPRGTEAFF
TRBV21-1	TRBJ2-1	once	-	TGTGCCACTACGGACAGGGGGCGCATCGATGAGCAGTTCTTC	CATTDRGRIDEQFF
TRBV27	TRBJ2-1	-	-	TGTGCCAGCATGTGGTCCTTCAGGGCCAATGAGCAGTTCTTC	CASMWSFRANEQFF
TRBV30	TRBJ1-1	few	TRBD1	TGTGCCTGGAGTTCTACCGGCGTCACAGGGGGCTTT	CAWSSTGVTGGF
TRBV6-6	TRBJ2-1	-	-	TGTGCCAGCAGTTCTGGGACATTTAGCTCCTACAATGAGCAGTTCTTC	CASSSGTFSSYNEQFF
TRBV7-9	TRBJ1-6	-	TRBD1	TGTGCCAGCAGCTACTCAGCCAGGGGGATCAATTCACCCCTCCACTTT	CASSYSARGINSPLHF
TRBV7-8	TRBJ2-5	-	-	TGTGCCAGCAGCGCGAACAGGGCCCTGGAGACCCAGTACTTC	CASSANRALETQYF
TRBV7-2	TRBJ1-4	-	-	TGTGCCAGCAGCCGTCGAAGGGGAGTCTCGAATGAAAAACTGTTTTTT	CASSRRRGVSNEKLFF
TRBV5-1	TRBJ1-2	-	-	TGCGCCAGCAGCTTCCCCCCCGGCGGAGCCGGAACCTTC	CASSFPPGGAGTF
TRBV30	TRBJ2-7	-	-	TGTGCCTGGAGTGGGCGTGGCCCCATCTACGAGCAGTACTTC	CAWSGRGPIYEQYF
TRBV30	TRBJ2-1	-	TRBD2	TGTGCCTGGAGTCGTACAGCGGGAGTCGGGAATGAGCAGTTCTTC	CAWSRTAGVGNEQFF
TRBV7-3	TRBJ2-5	-	TRBD2	TGTGCCAGCAACGAGGGACTAGCGGACCTTGTCGAAGAGACCCAGTACTTC	CASNEGLADLVEETQYF
TRBV2	TRBJ2-7	-	TRBD2	TGTGCCAGCAGCCTAGCGGGGAGCGGCGAGCAGTACTTC	CASSLAGSGEQYF
TRBV15	TRBJ2-6	-	-	TGTGCCACCAGCAGATGGTCCGGGGACGCCCACTCTGGGGCCAACGTCCTGACTTTC	CATSRWSGDAHSGANVLTF
TRBV18	TRBJ2-3	-	-	TGTGCCAGCTCACCAGGGGCATCCGATACGCAGTATTTT	CASSPGASDTQYF
TRBV28	TRBJ2-7	few	TRBD1	TGTGCCAGCAGGTCCTCGGGACAGGGGCGCCACGAGCAGTACTTC	CASRSSGQGRHEQYF
TRBV28	TRBJ1-2	-	-	TGTGCCAGCGCGGGATGGGTGAACTATGGCTACACCTTC	CASAGWVNYGYTF
TRBV7-3	TRBJ2-7	-	TRBD1	TGTGCCAGCAGCCCGACAGGGGGCTACGAGCAGTACTTC	CASSPTGGYEQYF
TRBV6-6	TRBJ2-7	-	-	TGTGCCAGCAGGGCCTCGGGGGAACAGTACTTC	CASRASGEQYF
TRBV19	TRBJ2-7	-	-	TGTGCCAGTAGTATCTGGGGGCGGGAGCAGTACTTC	CASSIWGREQYF
TRBV5-1	TRBJ2-1	-	TRBD1	TGCGCCAGCAGCCAGGGACAGGGAGGGAGTGAGCAGTTCTTC	CASSQGQGGSEQFF
TRBV7-9	TRBJ1-1	-	TRBD1	TGTGCCAGCAGCCGACAGGGCACTGAAGCTTTCTTT	CASSRQGTEAFF
TRBV6-6	TRBJ2-7	-	TRBD1	TGTGCCAGCAGTACGACAGGGGACGAGCAGTACTTC	CASSTTGDEQYF
TRBV18	TRBJ2-7	-	TRBD2	TGTGCCAGCTCACCACCGAGCGGGAGGGCATACGAGCAGTACTTC	CASSPPSGRAYEQYF
TRBV2	TRBJ1-6	-	-	TGTGCCAGCAGCGACACGGATTCACCCCTCCACTTT	CASSDTDSPLHF
TRBV6-1	TRBJ2-5	-	-	TGTGCCAGCAGGCCTAACAGGGTAGCAGAGACCCAGTACTTC	CASRPNRVAETQYF
TRBV23-1	TRBJ1-5	-	-	TGCGCCAGCAGTCAATCGAGGAGGCTGTATAGCAATCAGCCCCAGCATTTT	CASSQSRRLYSNQPQHF
TRBV7-9	TRBJ1-2	-	-	TGTGCCAGCACTCCTCCGGACCGAAGCTATGGCTACACCTTC	CASTPPDRSYGYTF